The rows below give T cell receptor beta chains drawn from one sample of a study of blood T cell repertoires in COVID-19. Clones were sequenced by immunoSEQ multiplex PCR, and TCRdb holds only the in-frame ones, with some missing. The sample holds about 130,000 clones; approximately 77% are singletons and the top ten take about a fifth. Sample: peripheral blood. These receptors all come from a man older than 75 with acute or convalescent COVID-19. Both conserved end residues are part of each CDR3. The D gene is left open where the match is weak. Size values are once, few and many counts, or a class for expanded clones, and some rows have none.

TRBV12-3/TRBV12-4,.,few,13,TRBJ1-4,TGTGCCAGCAGTTTTCCAGGGCGGGAAAAACTGTTTTTT,CASSFPGREKLFF
TRBV27,.,.,13,TRBJ1-2,TGTGCCAGCCGAAGGGGGAATGGCTATGGCTACACCTTC,CASRRGNGYGYTF
TRBV2,.,.,13,TRBJ1-2,TGTGCCAGCAGTGAGGTGGGGGCGCGGGGCTACACCTTC,CASSEVGARGYTF
TRBV3-1/TRBV3-2,.,.,14,TRBJ1-3,TGTGCCAGCACCGCTACAGGGTCCGGAAACACCATATATTTT,CASTATGSGNTIYF
TRBV6-4,.,.,13,TRBJ2-1,TGTGCCAGCAGTGACTATGGAGGGTATGAGCAGTTCTTC,CASSDYGGYEQFF
TRBV5-5,.,.,16,TRBJ1-4,TGTGCCAGCAGCTTGGGGACGGGAAGGACTAATGAAAAACTGTTTTTT,CASSLGTGRTNEKLFF
TRBV2,TRBD1,.,14,TRBJ2-5,TGTGCCAGTAAAGAACAGGGGCTGGGGGAGACCCAGTACTTC,CASKEQGLGETQYF
TRBV3-1/TRBV3-2,TRBD1,.,18,TRBJ2-7,TGTGCCAGCAGCCAAGATCTCTCGAGGACAGGGGCCACCTACGAGCAGTACTTC,CASSQDLSRTGATYEQYF
TRBV7-2,.,few,16,TRBJ1-5,TGTGCCAGCAGCTCACGACACGGGATTAGCAATCAGCCCCAGCATTTT,CASSSRHGISNQPQHF
TRBV18,TRBD1,.,15,TRBJ1-6,TGTGCCAGCTCAAGGGGACAGGGGAAGGATTCACCCCTCCACTTT,CASSRGQGKDSPLHF
TRBV19,.,once,12,TRBJ2-1,TGTGCCAGTAGTTCGAGGTCCAATGAGCAGTTCTTC,CASSSRSNEQFF
TRBV19,.,.,15,TRBJ2-6,TGTGCCAGTAGTACACAGGGTTCTGGGGCCAACGTCCTGACTTTC,CASSTQGSGANVLTF
TRBV11-2,.,.,14,TRBJ2-7,TGTGCCAGCAGCTTAGGAGGACAGTTCTACGAGCAGTACTTC,CASSLGGQFYEQYF
TRBV6-5,.,few,15,TRBJ1-3,TGTGCCAGCTCCCGAAGGGCGGGCTCTGGAAACACCATATATTTT,CASSRRAGSGNTIYF
TRBV18,.,.,15,TRBJ2-3,TGTGCCAGCTCACTCTCCAGTCCTAGCACAGATACGCAGTATTTT,CASSLSSPSTDTQYF
TRBV10-3,.,few,15,TRBJ1-2,TGTGCCATCAGTGAGTCGATTTCCAGGAGGCAGGGCTACACCTTC,CAISESISRRQGYTF
TRBV28,.,.,18,TRBJ2-2,TGTGCCAGCACCCCGACACAGGATAACATCGCGAACACCGGGGAGCTGTTTTTT,CASTPTQDNIANTGELFF
TRBV24-1,TRBD2,.,16,TRBJ2-1,TGTGCCACCAGTGATTTGGCGGGGGGGCCGAACAATGAGCAGTTCTTC,CATSDLAGGPNNEQFF
TRBV5-5,TRBD1,.,15,TRBJ2-7,TGTGCCAGCAGCTTGGAGTTGGGGACAGCCTACGAGCAGTACTTC,CASSLELGTAYEQYF
TRBV2,.,.,11,TRBJ2-5,TGTGCCAGCAATCTCCGAGAGACCCAGTACTTC,CASNLRETQYF
TRBV5-1,TRBD1,once,17,TRBJ2-3,TGCGCCAGCATGACAGGGGGGGCTAGTCGAATCACAGATACGCAGTATTTT,CASMTGGASRITDTQYF
TRBV6-5,.,.,14,TRBJ1-4,TGTGCCAGCAGTCTGGACAGTAAAAATGAAAAACTGTTTTTT,CASSLDSKNEKLFF
TRBV6-2/TRBV6-3,TRBD1,.,14,TRBJ1-2,TGTGCCAGCAGCCATGGGACAGGGAAAGGTGGCTACACCTTC,CASSHGTGKGGYTF
TRBV7-3,.,few,22,TRBJ2-2,TGTGCCAGCAGCTTATGGGTCACCCTTGGGCAGGCGGAAGGGGAAAACACCGGGGAGCTGTTTTTT,CASSLWVTLGQAEGENTGELFF
TRBV28,.,.,14,TRBJ1-5,TGTGCCAGCAGTCCCTACCACAGGAATCAGCCCCAGCATTTT,CASSPYHRNQPQHF
TRBV28,TRBD1,.,14,TRBJ1-6,TGTGCCAGCAGTATGGGACAGGGGAATTCACCCCTCCACTTT,CASSMGQGNSPLHF
TRBV5-1,.,few,11,TRBJ1-1,TGCGCCAGCAAGAGGGAGACTGAAGCTTTCTTT,CASKRETEAFF
TRBV5-1,.,.,14,TRBJ2-1,TGCGCCAGCAGCTTGGGACAGGAGTACAATGAGCAGTTCTTC,CASSLGQEYNEQFF
TRBV24-1,.,.,12,TRBJ2-7,TGTGCCACCATAACAGGTTCCTACGAGCAGTACTTC,CATITGSYEQYF
TRBV4-1,.,.,17,TRBJ2-4,TGCGCCAGCAGCCAAGATGTCAGGGGTCCCCGCCGAAACATTCAGTACTTC,CASSQDVRGPRRNIQYF
TRBV11-2,.,once,14,TRBJ1-1,TGTGCCAGCAGCTTAAATCTTCTACGGACTGAAGCTTTCTTT,CASSLNLLRTEAFF
TRBV2,.,.,15,TRBJ1-5,TGTGCCAGCAGTGAAGAAGGGACATCTGGTCAGCCCCAGCATTTT,CASSEEGTSGQPQHF
TRBV4-2,.,.,14,TRBJ2-2,TGTGCCAGCAGCAGGGGTCTAAACACCGGGGAGCTGTTTTTT,CASSRGLNTGELFF